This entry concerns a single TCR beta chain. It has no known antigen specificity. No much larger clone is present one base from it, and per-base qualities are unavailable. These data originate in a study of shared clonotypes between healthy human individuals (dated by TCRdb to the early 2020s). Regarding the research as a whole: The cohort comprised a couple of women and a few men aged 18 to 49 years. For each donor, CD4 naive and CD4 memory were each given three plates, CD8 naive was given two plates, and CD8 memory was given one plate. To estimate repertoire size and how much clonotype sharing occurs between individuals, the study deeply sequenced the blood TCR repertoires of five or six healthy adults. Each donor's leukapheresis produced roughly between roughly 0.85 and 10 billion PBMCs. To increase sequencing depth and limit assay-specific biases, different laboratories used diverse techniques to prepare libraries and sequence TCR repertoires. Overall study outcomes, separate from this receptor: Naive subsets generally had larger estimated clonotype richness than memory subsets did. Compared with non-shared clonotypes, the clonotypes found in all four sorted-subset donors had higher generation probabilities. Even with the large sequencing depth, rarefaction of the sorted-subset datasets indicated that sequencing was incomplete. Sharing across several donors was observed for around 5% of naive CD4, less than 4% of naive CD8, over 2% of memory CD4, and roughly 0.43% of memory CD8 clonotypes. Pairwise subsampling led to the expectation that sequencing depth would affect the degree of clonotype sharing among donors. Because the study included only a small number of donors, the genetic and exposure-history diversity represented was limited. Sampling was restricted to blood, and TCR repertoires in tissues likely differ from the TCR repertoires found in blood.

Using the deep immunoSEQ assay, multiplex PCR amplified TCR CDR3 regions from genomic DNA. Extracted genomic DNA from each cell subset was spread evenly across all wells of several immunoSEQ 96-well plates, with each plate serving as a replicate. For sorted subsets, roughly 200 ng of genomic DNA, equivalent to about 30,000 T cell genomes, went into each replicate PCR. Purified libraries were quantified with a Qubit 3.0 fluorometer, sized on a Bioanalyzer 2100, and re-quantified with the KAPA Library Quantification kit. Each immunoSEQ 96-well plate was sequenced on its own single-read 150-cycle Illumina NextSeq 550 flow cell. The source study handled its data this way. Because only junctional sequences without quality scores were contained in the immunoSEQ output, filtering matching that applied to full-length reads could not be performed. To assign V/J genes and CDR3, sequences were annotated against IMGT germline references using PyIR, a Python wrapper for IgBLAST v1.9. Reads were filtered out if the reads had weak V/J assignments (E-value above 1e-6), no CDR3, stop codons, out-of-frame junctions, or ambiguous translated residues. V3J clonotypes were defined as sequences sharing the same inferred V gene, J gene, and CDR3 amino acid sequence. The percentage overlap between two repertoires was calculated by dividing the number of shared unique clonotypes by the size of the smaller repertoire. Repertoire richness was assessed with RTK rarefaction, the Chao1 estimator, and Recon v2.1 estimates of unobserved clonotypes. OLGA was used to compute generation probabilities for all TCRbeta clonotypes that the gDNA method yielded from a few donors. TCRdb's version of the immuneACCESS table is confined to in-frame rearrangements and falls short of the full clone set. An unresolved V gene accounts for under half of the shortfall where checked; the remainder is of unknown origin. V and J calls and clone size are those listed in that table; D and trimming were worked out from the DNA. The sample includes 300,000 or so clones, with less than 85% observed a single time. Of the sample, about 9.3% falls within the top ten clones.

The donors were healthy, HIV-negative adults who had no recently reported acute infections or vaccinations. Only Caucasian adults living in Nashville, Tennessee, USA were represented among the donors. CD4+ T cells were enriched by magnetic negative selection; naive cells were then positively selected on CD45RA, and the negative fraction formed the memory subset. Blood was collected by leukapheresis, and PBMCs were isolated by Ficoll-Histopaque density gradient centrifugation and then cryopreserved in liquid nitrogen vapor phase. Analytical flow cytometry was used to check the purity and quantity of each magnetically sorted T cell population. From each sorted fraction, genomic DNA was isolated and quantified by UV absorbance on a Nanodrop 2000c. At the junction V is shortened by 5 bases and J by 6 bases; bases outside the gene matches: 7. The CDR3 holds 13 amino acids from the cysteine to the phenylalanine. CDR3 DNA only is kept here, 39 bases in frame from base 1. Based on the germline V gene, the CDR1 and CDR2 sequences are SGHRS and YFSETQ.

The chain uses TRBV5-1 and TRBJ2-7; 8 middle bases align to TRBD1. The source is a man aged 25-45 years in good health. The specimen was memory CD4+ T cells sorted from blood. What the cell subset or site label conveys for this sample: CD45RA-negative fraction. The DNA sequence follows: TGCGCCAGCAGGGACAGGGCTTCGGGCGAGCAGTACTTC. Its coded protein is CASRDRASGEQYF.